This TCR beta chain was captured in a study of T cells in Graves' hyperthyroidism and ophthalmopathy. This clonotype turned up a few times. V was clipped by 2 bases and J by 8 bases; unmatched bases: 7. CDR1 is MNHEY and CDR2 is SVGAGI in the germline V gene. This CDR3 has 16 residues. Amplification targeted TCR beta CDR3 regions from RNA transcripts. The HTBI set primed first-round TCR CDR3 RT-PCR. A single record per CDR3 protein comes from TCRdb applying MiXCR to the multiplex PCR reads. This sample has 300,000 to 450,000 distinct CDR3 sequences, with 20% to 25% found just once. The sequencing input was blood. The chain uses TRBV6-5 and TRBJ2-1, with 12 bases that match TRBD2. The source is a man between 50 and 59 years old with Graves' hyperthyroidism. The CDR3 nucleotides read TGTGCCAGCAGTTACCTGGGACTAGCGGGTAGCGATGAGCAGTTCTTC. Translation: CASSYLGLAGSDEQFF.